This TCR beta chain comes out of a study of technical replicates of blood from a handful of donors. Here immunoSEQ multiplex PCR was the method, and the copy in TCRdb shows in-frame clones only, minus some. The repertoire has about 75,000 clones, roughly 89% of them found once; the top ten carry under 0.4%. This CDR3 is built from 13 residues. Germline CDR1 is SGHVS and CDR2 is FQNEAQ. Trimming at V came to 8 bases and at J to 5 bases, leaving 8 bases not matched to a gene. The TCR comes from a human donor in good health. Some clones in this sample may be carry-over from other donors' samples. Material: T cells isolated from PBMCs. The V gene is TRBV7-8, the J gene TRBJ1-1; TRBD1 matches at 7 bases. The CDR3 sequence is CASAARGRTEAFF. The CDR3 DNA follows: TGTGCCAGCGCGGCGAGGGGGCGGACTGAAGCTTTCTTT. Together with reference TRBV7-8 and TRBJ1-1, the CDR3 gives the full variable domain: GAGVSQSPRYKVAKRGQDVALRCDPISGHVSLFWYQQALGQGPEFLTYFQNEAQLDKSGLPSDRFFAERPEGSVSTLKIQRTQQEDSAVYLCASAARGRTEAFFGQGTRLTVV.